This is a list of T cell receptor beta chains from one sample in a study of T cell responses to AZD1222 COVID-19 vaccine. TCRdb keeps only in-frame clones here, not all; method: immunoSEQ multiplex PCR. This sample has roughly 130,000 clones, with roughly 88% found just once. Sequences were derived from peripheral blood, sampled on day 0 of AZD1222 vaccination. The receptors originated from an adult in good health. Both conserved end residues are part of each CDR3. D genes are given only for firm matches. Expanded clones are given a class, and other clones once, few, many or no size at all.

>TRBV6-5|-|TRBJ1-6|TRBD1
TGTGCCAGCAGTAGGACAGGGGAAGGAACACCCCTCCACTTT
CASSRTGEGTPLHF
>TRBV9|-|TRBJ1-1|-
TGTGCCAGCAGCGTAGGTAGTCGGGGTGAAGCTTTCTTT
CASSVGSRGEAFF
>TRBV19|-|TRBJ2-3|-
TGTGCCTGCTCTAGGGGGTTGGCAGATACGCAGTATTTT
CACSRGLADTQYF
>TRBV18|-|TRBJ1-2|-
TGTGCCAGCTCACCATCACAGGGACCCGACTATGGCTACACCTTC
CASSPSQGPDYGYTF
>TRBV6-4|-|TRBJ2-1|-
TGTGCCAGCAGTGAAACCTTCACAGGTTACAATGAGCAGTTCTTC
CASSETFTGYNEQFF
>TRBV2|-|TRBJ1-5|-
TGTGCCAGCAGTGGGCTAGTTAGGGGCGAAACCCAGCATTTT
CASSGLVRGETQHF
>TRBV6-4|-|TRBJ1-3|TRBD1
TGTGCCAGCAGTGCCTCGGACAGGGTCTCAAGGGACTCTGGAAACACCATATATTTT
CASSASDRVSRDSGNTIYF
>TRBV5-1|-|TRBJ2-7|TRBD2
TGCGCCAGCAGCCCCGGGGGGGCCGACGAGCAGTACTTC
CASSPGGADEQYF
>TRBV7-2|-|TRBJ2-3|-
TGTGCCAGCAGCGATTGGACGGTGAGCACAGATACGCAGTATTTT
CASSDWTVSTDTQYF
>TRBV30|once|TRBJ2-1|-
TGTGCCTGGAGTGGGGACTTACTCTACAATGAGCAGTTCTTC
CAWSGDLLYNEQFF
>TRBV27|-|TRBJ2-1|TRBD1
TGTGCCAGCACCATACCCGGGACAGGGGGCAATGAGCAGTTCTTC
CASTIPGTGGNEQFF
>TRBV7-3|-|TRBJ2-5|TRBD2
TGTGCCAGCAGCTTATACCCTTACGGGACTAGCGGGGGACCGCAAGAGACCCAGTACTTC
CASSLYPYGTSGGPQETQYF
>TRBV11-3|once|TRBJ2-7|-
TGTGCCAGCAGCAGCGTATTGACAGGGAGGAAGGACGAGCAGTACTTC
CASSSVLTGRKDEQYF
>TRBV7-3|-|TRBJ2-7|TRBD2
TGTGCCAGCAGCCCAACCGGGCTAGCGGGAGTCTCAAGGCAAGGGCTCGAGCAGTACTTC
CASSPTGLAGVSRQGLEQYF
>TRBV4-1|-|TRBJ1-3|-
TGCGCCAGCAGCCAAGCAGGGTCTATAGGAAACACCATATATTTT
CASSQAGSIGNTIYF
>TRBV29-1|-|TRBJ1-1|-
TGCAGCGCGCAGGGGAACACTGAAGCTTTCTTT
CSAQGNTEAFF
>TRBV7-2|-|TRBJ2-3|-
TGTGCCAGCAGCACCACAGATACGCAGTATTTT
CASSTTDTQYF
>TRBV3-1/TRBV3-2|-|TRBJ2-5|-
TGTGCCAGCAGACTTCAAGCGGGTGCGGGCGAGACCCAGTACTTC
CASRLQAGAGETQYF
>TRBV18|-|TRBJ2-2|TRBD2
TGTGCCAGCTCACCAGGGGCTAGCGGGTACACCGGGGAGCTGTTTTTT
CASSPGASGYTGELFF
>TRBV5-6|-|TRBJ1-1|-
TGTGCCAGCAGCTTGGTCGCGCGTTTGAACACTGAAGCTTTCTTT
CASSLVARLNTEAFF
>TRBV18|-|TRBJ1-5|TRBD1
TGTGCCAGCTCACCATCGGACAGGGTAAGCAATCAGCCCCAGCATTTT
CASSPSDRVSNQPQHF
>TRBV5-1|-|TRBJ1-3|-
TGCGCCAGCAGCTTGGGGGCCGCCGGTCAGGGAAACACCATATATTTT
CASSLGAAGQGNTIYF